This entry lists 27 T cell receptor beta chains sequenced from one sample in a study of OX40 agonist ivuxolimab in advanced cancers. Here immunoSEQ multiplex PCR was the method, and the copy in TCRdb shows in-frame clones only, minus some. The sample records tens of thousands of clones, under 95% being singletons. The specimen comprised CD4+ or CD8+ T cells sorted from blood, sampled in a trial of the OX40 agonist ivuxolimab. Receptor source: an adult with an advanced solid tumor such as melanoma, head and neck, liver or kidney cancer.

CDR3 DNA: TGTGCCACCAGCAGCCTGATGGGAGAGACCCAGTACTTC. Its protein product is CATSSLMGETQYF. V usage is TRBV15 and J usage is TRBJ2-5; D remains unclear. The germline V gene encodes CDR1 LNHNV and CDR2 YYDKDF (reference sequence). The CDR3 has 13 residues. V was pared by 3 bases and J by 4 bases, with 9 bases between.

This chain connects TRBV13 to TRBJ2-7; 7 bases are shared with TRBD1. This CDR3 region has 11 residues. Germline lookup yields CDR1 PRHDT and CDR2 FYEKMQ (reference sequence). Trimming removed 6 bases from V and 7 bases from J; junction bases left unmatched: 3. The CDR3 DNA sequence: TGTGCCAGCAGGGCAGGGGGTGAGCAGTACTTC. Its translation is CASRAGGEQYF. The full variable domain, in which reference TRBV13 and TRBJ2-7 provide the parts outside the CDR3, is AAGVIQSPRHLIKEKRETATLKCYPIPRHDTVYWYQQGPGQDPQFLISFYEKMQSDKGSIPDRFSAQQFSDYHSELNMSSLELGDSALYFCASRAGGEQYFGPGTRLTVT.

The chain is built from TRBV9 and TRBJ2-1; no clear D gene. This CDR3 region has 15 residues. Germline CDR1 and CDR2: SGDLS and YYNGEE. V was pared by 6 bases and J by 2 bases, with 15 bases between. The CDR3 DNA reads TGTGCCAGCACCCTAGGATCCATTCCCTACAATGAGCAGTTCTTC. This sequence encodes CASTLGSIPYNEQFF.

This clone appeared a single time. This chain uses TRBV27 with TRBJ2-7; D gene uncertain. With 2 bases removed from V and 3 bases from J, the gap between germline ends came to 8 bases. The CDR3 sequence is 13 residues long. The germline V gene has CDR1 MNHEY and CDR2 SMNVEV (reference sequence). CDR3 bases: TGTGCCAGCAGTTTAGGAGTGGGCTACGAGCAGTACTTC. The encoded protein is CASSLGVGYEQYF.

J is TRBJ2-7 and V is TRBV11-3, with a possible D match to TRBD1 (5 bases). This CDR3 spans 13 amino acids. Trimming took off 5 bases at V and 1 base at J, with 9 bases between the two ends. CDR1 SGHNT and CDR2 YENEEA come from the germline V gene. The DNA for the CDR3 is TGTGCCAGCAGCCTGGGGCCGTCCTACGAGCAGTACTTC. It encodes CASSLGPSYEQYF.

V gene TRBV27 combines with J gene TRBJ2-3, with D perhaps given as TRBD1 or TRBD2 (5 bases each). This CDR3 region has 14 residues. V lost 2 bases and J lost 4, with 10 bases in between. Germline V CDR1 and CDR2: MNHEY, SMNVEV (reference sequence). Written as DNA, the CDR3 is TGTGCCAGCAGTTTAGTTTCGGGACCAGATACGCAGTATTTT. Amino acid sequence: CASSLVSGPDTQYF.

The chain has TRBV27 and TRBJ2-2; the D is unclear. Looked up from germline, CDR1 is MNHEY and CDR2 is SMNVEV (reference sequence). The CDR3 has 14 amino acids. V dropped 2 bases and J dropped 1 base, with 5 bases sitting between them. This CDR3 is CASSLAVNTGELFF. CDR3 sequence (DNA): TGTGCCAGCAGTTTAGCTGTGAACACCGGGGAGCTGTTTTTT.

This chain connects TRBV6-5 to TRBJ1-2, with TRBD1 matching over 7 bases. The junction had 11 bases not matched to a gene; V was cut back by 6 bases and J by 4 bases. Germline V gives CDR1 MNHEY, CDR2 SVGAGI. The CDR3 is 15 amino acids. In nucleotides, the CDR3 is TGTGCCAGCAGGCGTCAGGGGGAGCCCGGCTATGGCTACACCTTC. Protein: CASRRQGEPGYGYTF.

Details on this clone: Different DNA sequences within this sample yield the same CDR3. The J gene is TRBJ1-1, the V gene TRBV7-9; unclear D gene. The germline V and J ends were trimmed by 2 bases and 2 bases, with 3 bases remaining between them. CDR1 SEHNR and CDR2 FQNEAQ come from the germline V gene (reference sequence). The CDR3 loop spans 12 amino acids. The CDR3 region has the DNA TGTGCCAGCAGCTTAAGTAACACTGAAGCTTTCTTT. As protein: CASSLSNTEAFF.

In DNA form, the CDR3 reads TGTGCCAGCAGTCTATATAGCGGGGCTGATGAGCAGTTCTTC. Translated: CASSLYSGADEQFF. The chain has TRBV6-5 and TRBJ2-1; 8 nucleotides line up with TRBD2. Germline V gives CDR1 MNHEY, CDR2 SVGAGI. CDR3 length: 14 amino acids. With V trimmed by 5 bases and J by 8 bases, 8 bases remained unmatched.

The chain's CDR3 is CASSPLAGGPGDEQFF. Written as DNA, the CDR3 is TGCGCCAGCAGCCCCCTAGCGGGGGGGCCGGGCGATGAGCAGTTCTTC. The V gene is TRBV4-1, the J gene TRBJ2-1; TRBD2 matches at 12 bases. CDR3 size: 16 residues. The germline V gene has CDR1 MGHRA and CDR2 YSYEKL. Trimming removed 4 bases from V and 8 bases from J; junction bases left unmatched: 9.

V gene TRBV5-6 combines with J gene TRBJ1-6; a possible D gene is TRBD1 (6 bases). Trimming removed 4 bases from V and 4 bases from J, with 9 bases in between. The germline V gene encodes CDR1 SGHDT and CDR2 YYEEEE. This CDR3 is 14 amino acids long. In DNA, the CDR3 is TGTGCCAGCAGCCTACAGGGTTATAATTCACCCCTCCACTTT. Protein sequence: CASSLQGYNSPLHF.

In its sample, this clone was seen once. V gene TRBV19 combines with J gene TRBJ1-4; possible D gene TRBD1, 5 bases. CDR1 LNHDA and CDR2 SQIVND come from the germline V gene (reference sequence). The germline V and J ends were trimmed by 3 bases and 4 bases, with 15 bases remaining between them. The CDR3 is 16 residues long. The CDR3 region is CASSMGVGQFNEKLFF. CDR3 nucleotides: TGTGCCAGTAGTATGGGGGTCGGACAATTTAATGAAAAACTGTTTTTT.

CDR3 nucleotides: TGTGCCAGCAGCCGCGACCCAGATACGCAGTATTTT. Its protein is CASSRDPDTQYF. The chain couples TRBV7-9 to TRBJ2-3; D call uncertain. The CDR3 has 12 amino acids. Looked up from germline, CDR1 is SEHNR and CDR2 is FQNEAQ (reference sequence). V gave up 5 bases and J gave up 4 bases, with 7 bases separating them.

The CDR3 DNA reads as TGTGCCAGCAGCGAACCCTTGGAAGACTACACTGAAGCTTTCTTT. Translated, it gives CASSEPLEDYTEAFF. The chain uses TRBV9 and TRBJ1-1; D is uncertain. Trimming removed 3 bases from V and 3 bases from J, with 15 bases in between. Germline V lookup: CDR1 SGDLS, CDR2 YYNGEE. The CDR3 spans 15 residues.

The V and J genes are TRBV29-1 and TRBJ2-5; 9 positions match TRBD1. The junction had 10 bases not matched to a gene; V was cut back by 1 base and J by 4 bases. The CDR3 has 16 amino acids. Germline assignment: CDR1 SQVTM and CDR2 ANQGSEA. The DNA of the CDR3 is TGCAGCGTTGAAGGAACGGGACAGGGTAATTCAGAGACCCAGTACTTC. It codes for CSVEGTGQGNSETQYF.

The chain has TRBV7-6 and TRBJ2-7; unclear D gene. The CDR3 has 12 amino acids. Trimming took 3 bases from V and 6 from J, leaving 9 bases between them. Germline loops: CDR1 SGHVS, CDR2 FNYEAQ. CDR3 sequence reads: CASSFYGSEQYF. The CDR3 DNA follows: TGTGCCAGCAGCTTTTACGGGTCCGAGCAGTACTTC.

The chain is built from TRBV7-9 and TRBJ2-1; no definite D call. The CDR3 contains 14 residues. Germline lookup yields CDR1 SEHNR and CDR2 FQNEAQ (reference sequence). Trimming shortened V by 4 bases and J by 0 bases, and 7 bases separated the two germline ends. The CDR3 DNA reads as TGTGCCAGCAGCTACGGAAGCTCCTACAATGAGCAGTTCTTC. The encoded protein is CASSYGSSYNEQFF.

This clone was observed once. The chain joins TRBV6-1 to TRBJ2-1, with a tentative D call TRBD1 (5 bases). Trimming cost V 8 bases and J 8 bases, with 13 bases left between them. This CDR3 has 12 residues. Per the germline V gene, CDR1 is MNHNS and CDR2 is SASEGT. CDR3 nucleotide sequence: TGTGCCAGCCTGCTTCAGGGTGATGAGCAGTTCTTC. This sequence encodes CASLLQGDEQFF.

This clone was observed a handful of times. The genes are TRBV19 and TRBJ1-5, with unresolved D. Germline V gives CDR1 LNHDA, CDR2 SQIVND (reference sequence). This CDR3 is built from 12 residues. The V gene lost 10 bases and the J gene lost 3 bases, with 10 bases spanning the gap. CDR3 coding DNA: TGTGCCACCAAGGGCGTCAATCAGCCCCAGCATTTT. Translating gives CATKGVNQPQHF.

The V call is TRBV4-1, the J call TRBJ2-5; D remains ambiguous. This CDR3 has 14 amino acids. The germline V gene has CDR1 MGHRA and CDR2 YSYEKL. Between the trimmed V and J ends, which lost 4 bases and 1 base, there was a span of 10 bases. DNA of the CDR3: TGCGCCAGCAGCCCCGTGGTGCTCCAAGAGACCCAGTACTTC. Translating it yields CASSPVVLQETQYF.

In its sample, this clone was seen a few times. V and J are TRBV7-2 and TRBJ2-7, with D perhaps matching TRBD1 (5 bases). This CDR3 is 13 amino acids long. Trimming left V 1 base short and J 6 bases short, with 10 bases between. Germline assignment: CDR1 SGHTA and CDR2 FQGNSA. CDR3: CASSLVPGSEQYF. In DNA, the CDR3 is TGTGCCAGCAGCTTAGTTCCAGGGTCCGAGCAGTACTTC.

This clone was counted once. The CDR3 loop reads CASSVGSSLYGNEQFF. CDR3 nucleotide sequence: TGTGCCAGCAGCGTCGGGAGCTCCCTCTATGGTAATGAGCAGTTCTTC. V usage is TRBV7-3 and J usage is TRBJ2-1; weak D call: TRBD2 (6 bases). CDR3 length equals 16 residues. Germline V gene data show CDR1 as SGHTA and CDR2 as FQGTGA. V dropped 5 bases and J dropped 7 bases, with 21 bases sitting between them.

CDR3: CASSVAGAMADTQYF. In nucleotides, the CDR3 is TGTGCCAGCAGCGTAGCAGGTGCGATGGCAGATACGCAGTATTTT. The V call is TRBV9, the J call TRBJ2-3; D remains ambiguous. Trimming pared 0 bases from V and 4 bases from J, leaving 12 bases between. The germline CDR1 and CDR2 sequences are SGDLS and YYNGEE. CDR3 size: 15 residues.

V and J are TRBV9 and TRBJ2-1; TRBD2 matches at 14 bases. Per the germline V gene, CDR1 is SGDLS and CDR2 is YYNGEE. The CDR3 length is 17 residues. V dropped 0 bases and J dropped 8; count of bases not matched to a gene: 7. CDR3 loop: CASSVGLAGGLRDEQFF. The CDR3 DNA follows: TGTGCCAGCAGCGTAGGACTAGCGGGGGGGCTACGGGATGAGCAGTTCTTC.

The genes are TRBV10-1 and TRBJ2-1, with unresolved D. CDR1 and CDR2 from the germline V gene are WNHNN and SYGVQD (reference sequence). V lost 3 bases and J 6 bases, leaving 9 bases between the germline ends. The CDR3 has 13 amino acids. The CDR3 nucleotides are TGCGCCAGCAGTGATTCCGGCCCCAATGAGCAGTTCTTC. As protein: CASSDSGPNEQFF.

The genes are TRBV19 and TRBJ2-2; D gene uncertain. This CDR3 comprises 15 residues. Germline values: CDR1 LNHDA, CDR2 SQIVND (reference sequence). Trimming removed 3 bases at V and 1 base at J, with 9 bases between. The DNA of the CDR3 is TGTGCCAGTAGTATGAGGAAGGAGAACACCGGGGAGCTGTTTTTT. Translated: CASSMRKENTGELFF.